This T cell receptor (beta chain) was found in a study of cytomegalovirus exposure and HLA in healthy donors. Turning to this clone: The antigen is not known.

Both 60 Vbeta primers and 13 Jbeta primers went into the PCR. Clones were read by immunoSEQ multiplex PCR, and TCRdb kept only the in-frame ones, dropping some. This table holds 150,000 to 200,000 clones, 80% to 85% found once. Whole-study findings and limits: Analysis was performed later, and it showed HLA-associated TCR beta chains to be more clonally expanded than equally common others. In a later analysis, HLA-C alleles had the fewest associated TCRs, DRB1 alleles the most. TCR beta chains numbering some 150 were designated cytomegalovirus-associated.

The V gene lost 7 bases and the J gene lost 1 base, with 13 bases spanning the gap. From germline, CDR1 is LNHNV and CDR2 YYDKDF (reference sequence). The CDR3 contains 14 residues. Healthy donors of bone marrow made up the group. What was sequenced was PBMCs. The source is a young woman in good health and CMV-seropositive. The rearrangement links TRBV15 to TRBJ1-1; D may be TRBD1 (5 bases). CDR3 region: CATNLGPTNTEAFF. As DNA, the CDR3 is TGTGCCACCAATTTGGGGCCGACGAACACTGAAGCTTTCTTT.